This T cell receptor (beta chain) was recovered during a study of shared clonotypes between healthy human individuals. The protocol was immunoSEQ multiplex PCR, while the TCRdb copy is restricted to in-frame clones and leaves out a portion. The sample lists fewer than 2.5 million clones, approximately 94% seen once, with approximately 0.36% in the top ten. Trimming removed 4 bases at V and 5 bases at J, with 9 bases between. This CDR3 comprises 12 residues. Germline V gene data show CDR1 as SGDLS and CDR2 as YYNGEE. The chain joins TRBV9 to TRBJ2-5; D perhaps matches TRBD2 (6 bases). The sequence came from a man between 18 and 29 years old in good health. Some clones in this sample may be carry-over from other donors' samples. Sequenced sample: naive CD4+ T cells from PBMCs. Subset indicated: CD45RA+ positively selected. For the CDR3, the DNA is TGTGCCAGCAGCCCCCGGGGGGAGACCCAGTACTTC. Translation gives CASSPRGETQYF.